This T cell receptor beta chain was observed in a study of control samples from healthy donors and cancer patients. Method: immunoSEQ multiplex PCR; TCRdb's copy keeps in-frame clones and lacks some. Among hundreds of thousands of clones listed, more than 80% were seen once. The sequencing sample was made of PBMCs. The TCR comes from a man in his forties with head and neck cancer.

CDR3 sequence reads: CASINLVGGAKNIQYF. The CDR3 DNA sequence: TGTGCCAGCATCAACCTGGTCGGGGGAGCCAAAAACATTCAGTACTTC. The chain recombines TRBV7-9 with TRBJ2-4; the D gene is possibly TRBD2 (6 bases). The CDR3 covers 16 residues. V was pared by 7 bases and J by 0 bases, with 16 bases between. Germline V CDR1 and CDR2: SEHNR, FQNEAQ (reference sequence).